This T cell receptor (beta chain) was sequenced during a study of shared clonotypes between healthy human individuals. General study findings and limits: Sample collection involved blood only; tissue repertoires are likely different.

At a deep level, the assay was run. It was on ten immunoSEQ deep assay plates that unsorted PBMC DNA was sequenced. Profiling relied on immunoSEQ multiplex PCR, and the TCRdb table lists in-frame clones only, not all of them. The sample has 400,000 to 600,000 clones, approximately 79% seen once. The length of the CDR3 is 16 residues. The V segment lost 3 bases and the J segment 3 bases; nucleotides outside the gene matches: 9. Germline V gene lookup returns CDR1 SEHNR and CDR2 FQNEAQ (reference sequence). In the case of this clone: Its antigen is not known.

The sequence was collected from a middle-aged woman in good health. Some clones in this sample may be carry-over from other donors' samples. The rearrangement links TRBV7-9 to TRBJ2-7, with 9 bases matching TRBD1. Sequencing input: PBMCs. The CDR3 reads CASSFGFGTGSYEQYF. The CDR3 bases are TGTGCCAGCAGCTTTGGTTTTGGGACAGGGAGCTACGAGCAGTACTTC.